Listed below are T cell receptor beta chains from one sample, sequenced in a study of blood T cell repertoires in COVID-19. The method was immunoSEQ multiplex PCR; TCRdb's version includes in-frame clones alone and lacks a portion of them. Of approximately 270,000 clones in the sample, approximately 88% were seen once. Sequenced: peripheral blood. These TCRs come from a man aged 50-59 years with acute or convalescent COVID-19. The CDR3 runs from the conserved cysteine through the conserved F or W. D genes are given only for firm matches. Expanded clones are given a class, and other clones once, few, many or no size at all.

NA	NA	TRBV7-2	TRBJ2-5	CASSPPNGAQKTQYF	TGTGCCAGCAGCCCCCCGAACGGAGCGCAAAAGACCCAGTACTTC
NA	NA	TRBV6-6	TRBJ1-3	CASSGGLYGNTIYF	TGTGCCAGCAGCGGAGGGCTATACGGAAACACCATATATTTT
NA	TRBD1	TRBV6-1	TRBJ2-2	CASSAWTGGGTGELFF	TGTGCCAGCAGTGCCTGGACAGGGGGCGGGACCGGGGAGCTGTTTTTT
NA	NA	TRBV6-5	TRBJ2-1	CASSTQTGNEQFF	TGTGCCAGCAGTACACAAACAGGGAATGAGCAGTTCTTC
once	TRBD1	TRBV5-1	TRBJ1-4	CASSLAGTGSEKLFF	TGCGCCAGCAGCTTGGCCGGGACAGGAAGCGAAAAACTGTTTTTT
NA	NA	TRBV7-2	TRBJ2-7	CASSLDREGEQYF	TGTGCCAGCAGCTTGGACAGGGAGGGCGAGCAGTACTTC
NA	TRBD1	TRBV19	TRBJ2-2	CASDRGMSGELFF	TGTGCCAGTGACAGGGGGATGTCCGGGGAGCTGTTTTTT
NA	TRBD1	TRBV7-6	TRBJ2-5	CASRNRGDRAETQYF	TGTGCCAGCAGGAACAGGGGCGACCGGGCAGAGACCCAGTACTTC
NA	NA	TRBV3-1/TRBV3-2	TRBJ1-5	CASSQGQPNQPQHF	TGTGCCAGCAGCCAAGGACAGCCCAATCAGCCCCAGCATTTT
NA	NA	TRBV30	TRBJ1-2	CAWSALFTNYGYTF	TGTGCCTGGAGTGCCCTTTTTACTAACTATGGCTACACCTTC
NA	NA	TRBV6-1	TRBJ1-5	CASSDGQGGQPQHF	TGTGCCAGCAGTGATGGCCAGGGTGGACAGCCCCAGCATTTT
once	NA	TRBV7-9	TRBJ2-1	CASSLKANEQFF	TGTGCCAGCAGCTTAAAAGCGAATGAGCAGTTCTTC
NA	NA	TRBV18	TRBJ1-3	CASSPGTPSGNTIYF	TGTGCCAGCTCACCAGGGACACCCTCTGGAAACACCATATATTTT
NA	NA	TRBV19	TRBJ2-3	CASSMRGKGDTQYF	TGTGCCAGTAGTATGCGGGGAAAGGGAGATACGCAGTATTTT
NA	NA	TRBV30	TRBJ1-6	CAWSVDRRNSPLHF	TGTGCCTGGAGTGTAGACAGGAGAAATTCACCCCTCCACTTT
few	NA	TRBV10-3	TRBJ1-2	CAITAKGGPSNYGYTF	TGTGCCATCACCGCTAAGGGGGGGCCATCTAACTATGGCTACACCTTC
NA	TRBD1	TRBV19	TRBJ2-1	CASSMEGQGGHEQFF	TGTGCCAGTAGTATGGAGGGACAGGGTGGACATGAGCAGTTCTTC
NA	TRBD1	TRBV9	TRBJ1-5	CASSAQGQGNQPQHF	TGTGCCAGCAGCGCCCAGGGACAGGGGAATCAGCCCCAGCATTTT
NA	NA	TRBV5-1	TRBJ2-3	CASRTGPSTDTQYF	TGCGCCAGCAGGACAGGACCGAGCACAGATACGCAGTATTTT
NA	NA	TRBV5-3	TRBJ2-3	CARSFRGAVLGRQYF	TGTGCCAGAAGCTTCAGGGGGGCCGTCTTGGGTCGGCAGTATTTT
NA	NA	TRBV7-9	TRBJ2-1	CASSLDAYNEQFF	TGTGCCAGCAGCTTAGACGCGTACAATGAGCAGTTCTTC
NA	NA	TRBV4-2	TRBJ2-7	CASSQDRRSYEQYF	TGTGCCAGCAGCCAAGATCGCCGGTCATACGAGCAGTACTTC
once	TRBD2	TRBV6-5	TRBJ2-3	CASSYPAGGPGDTQYF	TGTGCCAGCAGTTACCCAGCGGGGGGGCCAGGAGATACGCAGTATTTT
many	TRBD2	TRBV7-6	TRBJ2-7	CASSPTTSGGAREQYF	TGTGCCAGCAGCCCAACGACTAGCGGGGGGGCCCGGGAGCAGTACTTC
NA	TRBD1	TRBV7-9	TRBJ2-7	CASSRRVGTDRYEQYF	TGTGCCAGCAGTCGTAGGGTGGGGACAGACCGCTACGAGCAGTACTTC
NA	TRBD1	TRBV3-1/TRBV3-2	TRBJ2-7	CASSQESLPGQGREQYF	TGTGCCAGCAGCCAAGAATCACTTCCGGGACAGGGACGCGAGCAGTACTTC
NA	NA	TRBV29-1	TRBJ2-5	CSVEVVVGESQYF	TGCAGCGTTGAGGTTGTTGTCGGTGAGTCCCAGTACTTC
NA	NA	TRBV5-4	TRBJ2-5	CASTGTQGLYQETQYF	TGTGCCAGCACCGGGACGCAGGGGCTGTACCAAGAGACCCAGTACTTC
NA	NA	TRBV10-1	TRBJ2-1	CASSESVLRNEQFF	TGCGCCAGCAGTGAGTCGGTGTTGCGGAATGAGCAGTTCTTC
NA	TRBD1	TRBV14	TRBJ1-4	CASSRTGVREKLFF	TGTGCCAGCAGCCGCACAGGGGTTCGGGAAAAACTGTTTTTT
NA	NA	TRBV2	TRBJ1-2	CASTEEDVRGYTF	TGTGCCAGCACCGAGGAGGATGTGCGTGGCTACACCTTC
NA	NA	TRBV12-5	TRBJ2-6	CASRDSGANVLTF	TGTGCTAGCCGGGACTCTGGGGCCAACGTCCTGACTTTC
NA	NA	TRBV19	TRBJ1-6	CASSRGSYNSPLHF	TGTGCCAGTAGCCGAGGTTCCTATAATTCACCCCTCCACTTT
NA	NA	TRBV19	TRBJ2-6	CASSTPGSGANVLTF	TGTGCCAGTAGTACCCCAGGTTCTGGGGCCAACGTCCTGACTTTC